This TCR beta chain was sequenced in a study of cytomegalovirus exposure and HLA in healthy donors. Study conclusions and caveats: In a later analysis, HLA-C alleles had the fewest associated TCRs, DRB1 alleles the most. The study assumed roughly uniform donor sequencing depth for presence/absence analyses.

Primers: 60 Vbeta forward and 13 Jbeta reverse. Clones were sequenced by immunoSEQ multiplex PCR, and TCRdb holds only the in-frame ones, with some missing. The sample carries about 96,000 clones, around 79% recorded once. This clone was observed a single time. The antigen is unknown. Germline values: CDR1 MGHRA, CDR2 YSYEKL. After removal of 0 bases from V and 9 bases from J, the junction contained 8 bases not matched to a gene. CDR3 length equals 17 residues. The origin of this receptor is a female donor in good health and CMV-seropositive. Sequencing input: PBMCs. The chain is built from TRBV4-1 and TRBJ2-1; 13 nucleotides agree with TRBD2. The DNA for the CDR3 is TGCGCCAGCAGCCAAGAGCCCTGGACTAGCGGGGGTCCTGAGCAGTTCTTC. Translated, it gives CASSQEPWTSGGPEQFF.